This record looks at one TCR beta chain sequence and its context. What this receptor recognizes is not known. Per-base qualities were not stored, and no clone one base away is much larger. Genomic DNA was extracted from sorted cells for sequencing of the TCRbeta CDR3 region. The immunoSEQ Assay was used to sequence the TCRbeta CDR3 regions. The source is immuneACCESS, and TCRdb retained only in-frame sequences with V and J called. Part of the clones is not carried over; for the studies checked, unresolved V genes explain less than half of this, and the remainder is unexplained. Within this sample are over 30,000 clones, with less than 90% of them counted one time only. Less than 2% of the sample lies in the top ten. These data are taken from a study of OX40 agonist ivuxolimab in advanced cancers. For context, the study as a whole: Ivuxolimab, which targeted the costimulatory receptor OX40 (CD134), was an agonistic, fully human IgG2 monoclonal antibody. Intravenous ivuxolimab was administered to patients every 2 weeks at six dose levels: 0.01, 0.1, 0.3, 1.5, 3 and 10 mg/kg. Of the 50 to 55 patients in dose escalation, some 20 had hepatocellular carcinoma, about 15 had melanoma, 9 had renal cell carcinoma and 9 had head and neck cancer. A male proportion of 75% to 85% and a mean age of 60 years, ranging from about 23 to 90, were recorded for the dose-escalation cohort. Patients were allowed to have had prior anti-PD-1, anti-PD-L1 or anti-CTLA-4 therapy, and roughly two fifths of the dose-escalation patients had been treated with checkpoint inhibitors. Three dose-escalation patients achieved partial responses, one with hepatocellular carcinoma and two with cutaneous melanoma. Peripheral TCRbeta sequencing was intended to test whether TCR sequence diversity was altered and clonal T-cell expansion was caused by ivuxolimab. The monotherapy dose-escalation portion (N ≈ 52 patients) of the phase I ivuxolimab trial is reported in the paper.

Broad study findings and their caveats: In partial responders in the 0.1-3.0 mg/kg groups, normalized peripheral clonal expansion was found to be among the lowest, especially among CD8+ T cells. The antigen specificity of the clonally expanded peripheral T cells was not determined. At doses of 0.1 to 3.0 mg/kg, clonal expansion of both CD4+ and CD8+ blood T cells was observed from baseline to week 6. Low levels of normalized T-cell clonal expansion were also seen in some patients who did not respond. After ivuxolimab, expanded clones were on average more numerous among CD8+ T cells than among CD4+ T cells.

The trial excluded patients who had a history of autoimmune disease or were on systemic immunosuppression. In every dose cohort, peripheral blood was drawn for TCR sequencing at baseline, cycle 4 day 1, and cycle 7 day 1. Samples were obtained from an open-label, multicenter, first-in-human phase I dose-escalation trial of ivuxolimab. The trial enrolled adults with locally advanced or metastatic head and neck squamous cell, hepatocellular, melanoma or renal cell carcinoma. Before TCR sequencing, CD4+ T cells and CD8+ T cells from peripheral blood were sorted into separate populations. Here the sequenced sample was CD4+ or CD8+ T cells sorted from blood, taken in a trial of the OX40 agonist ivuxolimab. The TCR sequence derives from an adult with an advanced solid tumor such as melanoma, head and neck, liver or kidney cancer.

The CDR3 region reads CASSPGQTDTQYF. In nucleotide form, the sequence is TGTGCCAGTAGTCCGGGACAGACAGATACGCAGTATTTT. The chain was built from TRBV19 and TRBJ2-3; TRBD1 agrees with 7 junctional bases. From cysteine to phenylalanine, the CDR3 is 13 amino acids long. The DNA shown is the 39-base CDR3, in frame from base 1. Trimming accounts for 5 bases at V and 3 bases at J, while the number of junction bases matched to no gene is 2. CDR1 LNHDA and CDR2 SQIVND were looked up in the germline V gene (reference sequence). The full variable domain, with segments outside the CDR3 supplied by the reference TRBV19 and TRBJ2-3 proteins, appears as DGGITQSPKYLFRKEGQNVTLSCEQNLNHDAMYWYRQDPGQGLRLIYYSQIVNDFQKGDIAEGYSVSREKKESFPLTVTSAQKNPTAFYLCASSPGQTDTQYFGPGTRLTVL.